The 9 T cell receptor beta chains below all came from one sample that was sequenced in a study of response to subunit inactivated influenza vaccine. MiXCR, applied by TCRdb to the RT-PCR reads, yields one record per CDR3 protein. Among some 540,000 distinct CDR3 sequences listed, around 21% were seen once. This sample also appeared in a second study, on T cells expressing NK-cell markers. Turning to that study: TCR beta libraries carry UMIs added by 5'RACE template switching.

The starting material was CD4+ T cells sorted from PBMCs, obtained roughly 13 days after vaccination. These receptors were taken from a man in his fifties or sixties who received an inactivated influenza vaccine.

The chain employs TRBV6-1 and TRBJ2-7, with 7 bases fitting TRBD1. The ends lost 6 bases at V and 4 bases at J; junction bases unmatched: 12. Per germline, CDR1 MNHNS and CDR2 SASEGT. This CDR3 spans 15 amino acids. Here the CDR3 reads CASRNRQGEGYEQYF. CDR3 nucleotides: TGTGCCAGCAGAAATCGGCAGGGGGAAGGTTACGAGCAGTACTTC.

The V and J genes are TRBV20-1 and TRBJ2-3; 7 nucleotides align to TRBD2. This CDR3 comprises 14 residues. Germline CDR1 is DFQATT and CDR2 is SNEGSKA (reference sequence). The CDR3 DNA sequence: TGCAGCGCGCTAGCGGTGATAAGCACAGATACGCAGTATTTT. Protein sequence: CSALAVISTDTQYF.

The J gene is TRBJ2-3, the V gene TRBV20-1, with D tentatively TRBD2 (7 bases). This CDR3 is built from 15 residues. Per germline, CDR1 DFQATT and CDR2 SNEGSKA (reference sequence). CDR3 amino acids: CSVTKEGGRTNTQYF. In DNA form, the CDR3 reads TGCAGCGTCACCAAGGAGGGGGGGCGGACAAATACGCAGTATTTT.

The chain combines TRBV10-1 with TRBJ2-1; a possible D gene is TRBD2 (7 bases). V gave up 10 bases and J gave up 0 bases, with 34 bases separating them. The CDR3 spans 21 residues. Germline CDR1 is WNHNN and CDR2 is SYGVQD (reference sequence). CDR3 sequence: CATEVRGNDGGTHPSYNEQFF. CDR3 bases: TGCGCCACCGAGGTGAGGGGAAACGACGGGGGGACACATCCCTCCTACAATGAGCAGTTCTTC.

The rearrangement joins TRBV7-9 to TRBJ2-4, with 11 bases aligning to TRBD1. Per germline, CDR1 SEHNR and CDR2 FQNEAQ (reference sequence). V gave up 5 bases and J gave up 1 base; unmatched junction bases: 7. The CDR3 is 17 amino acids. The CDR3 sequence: CASSPGQGVWAKNIQYF. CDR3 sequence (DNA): TGTGCCAGCAGCCCGGGACAGGGGGTGTGGGCCAAAAACATTCAGTACTTC.

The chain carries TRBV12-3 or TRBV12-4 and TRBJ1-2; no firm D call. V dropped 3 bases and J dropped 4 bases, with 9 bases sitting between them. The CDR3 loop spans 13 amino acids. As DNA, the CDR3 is TGTGCCAGCAGTTTTGGCGCAGGCTATGGCTACACCTTC. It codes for CASSFGAGYGYTF.

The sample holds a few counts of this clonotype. In nucleotides, the CDR3 is TGTGCCAGCAGCCAACCGGACGGCGGGGAAAAACTGTTTTTT. Translation gives CASSQPDGGEKLFF. The chain has TRBV3-1 and TRBJ1-4; D remains unclear. CDR1 LGHDT and CDR2 YNNKEL come from the germline V gene (reference sequence). V shed 2 bases and J shed 8 bases, with 12 bases lying between them. The CDR3 length is 14 residues.

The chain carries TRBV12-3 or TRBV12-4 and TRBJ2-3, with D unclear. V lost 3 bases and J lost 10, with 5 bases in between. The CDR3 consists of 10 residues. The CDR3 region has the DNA TGTGCCAGCAGTTTTGGGGCGCAGTATTTT. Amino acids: CASSFGAQYF.

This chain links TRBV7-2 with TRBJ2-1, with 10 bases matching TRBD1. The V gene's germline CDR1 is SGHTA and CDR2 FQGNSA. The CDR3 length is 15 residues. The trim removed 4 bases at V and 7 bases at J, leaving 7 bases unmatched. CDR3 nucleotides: TGTGCCAGCAGCTATCAGGGGGGACAGGGGAATGAGCAGTTCTTC. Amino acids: CASSYQGGQGNEQFF.